Described below is a single TCR beta chain sequence and its context. Its cognate antigen is unknown. The CDR3 covers 15 residues. Here immunoSEQ multiplex PCR was the method, and the copy in TCRdb shows in-frame clones only, minus some. The repertoire holds 130,000 to 150,000 clones, around 91% seen once, with roughly 5.6% in the top ten. These data originate in a study of T cell responses to AZD1222 COVID-19 vaccine. Overall study findings and caveats: The study sampled repertoires only after the peak T cell response. Compared with day 0, the breadth and depth of the Spike-specific TCR repertoire rose significantly after two doses of AZD1222. Donors were mostly white British, more females; clonal diversity possibly underestimated.

The chain uses TRBV21-1 and TRBJ1-5; the D call TRBD1 from the table was never checked on the DNA. TRBV21-1 is tagged as a pseudogene. The material sequenced was peripheral blood, taken on day 0 of AZD1222 vaccination. The receptor's source is an adult in good health. DNA of the CDR3: TGTGCCAGCAGCAGTCACAGGGACGGATATCAGCCCCAGCATTTT. It is translated as CASSSHRDGYQPQHF.